This record covers a single T cell receptor beta chain. The antigen is not known. These data belong to a study of siplizumab effects on memory and regulatory T cells. Study conclusions and caveats: Solely a minor proportion of alloreactive clones could be assigned to unstimulated subsets. Naive T cells were seemingly more diverse than memory cells, and major contributions to the alloresponse seemed to be made by them.

V lost 0 bases to trimming and J lost 1 base, with 7 bases between them. The germline gives CDR1 SGDLS, CDR2 YYNGEE. CDR3 length: 14 residues. TCRdb's copy holds only in-frame clones and misses some; the assay was immunoSEQ multiplex PCR. The repertoire consists of over 100,000 clones, with roughly 93% occurring once and the leading ten covering approximately 0.62%. The source material was Tregs sorted from blood. The chain has TRBV9 and TRBJ1-2; unclear D gene. The clonotype originates from a human donor in good health. The CDR3 coding sequence is TGTGCCAGCAGCGTAGATGCGCTTAACTATGGCTACACCTTC. This encodes CASSVDALNYGYTF. Complete variable domain (other parts from reference TRBV9 and TRBJ1-2): DSGVTQTPKHLITATGQRVTLRCSPRSGDLSVYWYQQSLDQGLQFLIQYYNGEERAKGNILERFSAQQFPDLHSELNLSSLELGDSALYFCASSVDALNYGYTFGSGTRLTVV.